Presented here are 20 T cell receptor beta chains from one specimen sequenced in a study of identical twins. A single record per CDR3 protein comes from TCRdb applying MiXCR to the 5' RACE reads. The sample yields approximately 230,000 distinct CDR3 sequences, 5% to 7% seen once. Another study also made use of these data, one on T cells expressing NK-cell markers.

Sequenced material: CD8+ T cells sorted from blood. These receptors were obtained from a woman aged 18-29 years in good health.

This clonotype was counted between two and nine times. V and J are TRBV5-4 and TRBJ2-7, with 14 positions matching TRBD2. CDR1 is SGHNT and CDR2 is YYREEE in the germline V gene (reference sequence). The V gene end was trimmed by 2 bases and the J gene end by 5 bases; junction bases not matched to a gene: 6. The CDR3 totals 16 residues. CDR3 coding DNA: TGTGCCAGCAGCTTCGGACTAGCGGGAGGTGAAAACGAGCAGTACTTC. As protein: CASSFGLAGGENEQYF.

V and J are TRBV20-1 and TRBJ2-1; D not resolved. Germline V lookup: CDR1 DFQATT, CDR2 SNEGSKA (reference sequence). V dropped 3 bases and J dropped 7 bases, with 10 bases sitting between them. This CDR3 spans 12 amino acids. The CDR3 DNA reads TGCAGTGCTAGTAAATACCGGAATGAGCAGTTCTTC. Translation: CSASKYRNEQFF.

The V gene is TRBV11-2, the J gene TRBJ1-1; no reliable D call. The germline V and J ends were trimmed by 0 bases and 0 bases, with 8 bases remaining between them. The CDR3 covers 15 residues. Germline CDR1 reads SGHAT; CDR2 reads FQNNGV. The CDR3 sequence is CASSLDSTLNTEAFF. CDR3 nucleotide sequence: TGTGCCAGCAGCTTAGATAGTACACTGAACACTGAAGCTTTCTTT.

This clonotype occurred once. The J gene is TRBJ1-4, the V gene TRBV18, with no clear D. Trimming removed 5 bases from V and 0 bases from J, with 19 bases in between. Germline loops: CDR1 KGHSH, CDR2 LQKENI. CDR3 length: 18 residues. The CDR3 DNA sequence: TGTGCCAGCTCATTGCTCAAACCCATGGGTGCAACTAATGAAAAACTGTTTTTT. Translation: CASSLLKPMGATNEKLFF.

The chain couples TRBV27 to TRBJ1-2; TRBD1 matches at 7 bases. V lost 8 bases to trimming and J lost 5 bases; unmatched junction nucleotides: 11. Germline V gene data show CDR1 as MNHEY and CDR2 as SMNVEV (reference sequence). The CDR3 covers 14 residues. CDR3 protein: CASSLGGTAYGYTF. The CDR3, as DNA: TGTGCCAGCTCCCTGGGCGGGACAGCTTATGGCTACACCTTC.

This clonotype was picked up many times. The J gene is TRBJ1-1, the V gene TRBV12-3 or TRBV12-4; D not resolved. The CDR3 consists of 14 residues. Deletions cut 3 bases from V and 1 base from J, with 9 bases between. DNA of the CDR3: TGTGCCAGCAGTTTTGGCAGGCCGAACACTGAAGCTTTCTTT. This translates into CASSFGRPNTEAFF.

The chain has TRBV10-2 and TRBJ2-7; possibly TRBD2 for D (7 bases). From germline, CDR1 is WSHSY and CDR2 SAAADI. V shed 3 bases and J shed 2 bases, with 11 bases lying between them. CDR3 length equals 14 residues. The CDR3 region is CASSEGGVAYEQYF. Written as DNA, the CDR3 is TGCGCCAGCAGTGAAGGGGGGGTCGCCTACGAGCAGTACTTC.

In this sample, this clonotype turned up many times. V gene TRBV29-1 combines with J gene TRBJ1-1; tentative D call: TRBD1 (5 bases). Germline lookup yields CDR1 SQVTM and CDR2 ANQGSEA. V was pared by 3 bases and J by 2 bases, with 13 bases between. The CDR3 has 14 amino acids. The CDR3 spells CSVDLIGVNTEAFF. CDR3 coding DNA: TGCAGCGTTGACCTGATAGGGGTTAACACTGAAGCTTTCTTT.

This clonotype has ten or more counts. The chain carries TRBV6-4 and TRBJ2-1; TRBD2 matches at 11 bases. The CDR3 runs 15 residues. The germline V gene has CDR1 MRHNA and CDR2 SNTAGT. After removal of 0 bases from V and 10 bases from J, the junction contained 5 bases not matched to a gene. The DNA for the CDR3 is TGTGCCAGCAGTGACTCTAGCGGGGGGGCAGGGGAGCAGTTCTTC. As protein: CASSDSSGGAGEQFF.

This clonotype appeared a few times. This chain links TRBV29-1 with TRBJ1-3; D may be TRBD1 (5 bases). Germline CDR1 reads SQVTM; CDR2 reads ANQGSEA. V was clipped by 4 bases and J by 5 bases, with 9 bases between them. This CDR3 has 12 amino acids. CDR3 DNA sequence: TGCAGCGTTGCCCAGGGAAGAAACACCATATATTTT. As protein: CSVAQGRNTIYF.

This clonotype showed up many times. The chain carries TRBV7-8 and TRBJ2-1; D is unclear. CDR3 length: 15 residues. Per germline, CDR1 SGHVS and CDR2 FQNEAQ. Trimming took 6 bases from V and 5 from J, leaving 17 bases between them. The CDR3 loop reads CASRPTPKSHNEQFF. The CDR3 coding sequence is TGTGCCAGCAGACCTACTCCAAAATCACACAATGAGCAGTTCTTC.

The chain employs TRBV6-2 or TRBV6-3 and TRBJ1-1; perhaps TRBD1 as D (5 bases). Trimming removed 4 bases at V and 6 bases at J, with 18 bases between. The V gene's germline CDR1 is MNHEY and CDR2 SVGEGT. The CDR3 totals 15 residues. The CDR3 reads CASSLRFGTGPEAFF. The DNA of the CDR3 is TGTGCCAGCAGTTTACGGTTTGGGACCGGGCCTGAAGCTTTCTTT.

This clonotype has only a few counts. The chain links TRBV24-1 to TRBJ1-5, with TRBD1 identical over 10 bases. The CDR3 spans 17 residues. V gave up 6 bases and J gave up 7 bases; unmatched junction bases: 14. Germline loops: CDR1 KGHDR, CDR2 SFDVKD. The CDR3 DNA reads as TGTGCCACCAGTCCCCGGGACAGGGGCCAGCCGCGCCAGCCCCAGCATTTT. This gives the protein CATSPRDRGQPRQPQHF.

This clonotype has just a few counts. The gene calls are TRBV6-1 and TRBJ1-5; D is perhaps TRBD1 (6 bases). Trimming cost V 8 bases and J 6 bases, with 14 bases left between them. This CDR3 region has 13 residues. Germline CDR1 reads MNHNS; CDR2 reads SASEGT. CDR3 in amino acids: CASSPGEGQPQHF. CDR3 coding DNA: TGTGCCAGCTCCCCAGGGGAAGGTCAGCCCCAGCATTTT.

This clonotype was counted between two and nine times. The rearrangement uses TRBV20-1 and TRBJ2-4; 8 bases fit TRBD1. The ends lost 5 bases at V and 5 bases at J; junction bases unmatched: 2. The CDR3 sequence is 12 residues long. In germline, CDR1 is DFQATT, CDR2 SNEGSKA (reference sequence). The CDR3 DNA is TGCAGTGCTGGGACAGGTGAAAACATTCAGTACTTC. Translation: CSAGTGENIQYF.

The sample holds a few counts of this clonotype. V and J are TRBV25-1 and TRBJ1-1; TRBD1 agrees at 9 bases. The V segment lost 3 bases and the J segment 10 bases; nucleotides outside the gene matches: 9. The CDR3 has 14 amino acids. Germline V gives CDR1 MGHDK, CDR2 SYGVNS. Written as DNA, the CDR3 is TGTGCCAGCAGTGATTTACAGGGGGCGAAGCGAGCTTTCTTT. Its translation is CASSDLQGAKRAFF.

The table lists this clonotype with a few counts. The chain carries TRBV15 and TRBJ1-1, with 7 positions matching TRBD1. In germline, CDR1 is LNHNV, CDR2 YYDKDF (reference sequence). Losses at the gene ends were 5 bases for V and 3 bases for J; bases not matched to a gene: 9. The CDR3 has 15 amino acids. CDR3 coding DNA: TGTGCCACCAGCCCTCCAGGGGGTGGGGACACTGAAGCTTTCTTT. This encodes CATSPPGGGDTEAFF.

This clonotype showed up just a few times. The chain employs TRBV6-1 and TRBJ2-5, with 10 positions matching TRBD1. J was trimmed by 3 bases and V by 5 bases; bases with no gene match: 9. The CDR3 runs 16 residues. Germline CDR1 is MNHNS and CDR2 is SASEGT. CDR3 amino acids: CASSRQDRGLEETQYF. DNA of the CDR3: TGTGCCAGCAGTCGTCAGGACAGGGGGTTAGAAGAGACCCAGTACTTC.

This rearrangement joins TRBV7-6 to TRBJ2-5; no clear D gene. Germline V gives CDR1 SGHVS, CDR2 FNYEAQ. Trimming pared 0 bases from V and 2 bases from J, leaving 7 bases between. The CDR3 contains 14 residues. DNA of the CDR3: TGTGCCAGCAGCTTAGCGGTGGAACAAGAGACCCAGTACTTC. Its protein is CASSLAVEQETQYF.

This clonotype was found a few times. V and J are TRBV20-1 and TRBJ1-2, with D perhaps matching TRBD1 (6 bases). The CDR3 has 13 amino acids. V was shortened by 0 bases and J by 7 bases, with 12 bases between the two germline ends. The germline CDR1 and CDR2 sequences are DFQATT and SNEGSKA (reference sequence). The DNA for the CDR3 is TGCAGTGCTAGAGATGAGCAGGGGTTTGGCTACACCTTC. It translates to CSARDEQGFGYTF.